The 4 T cell receptor beta chains below all came from one sample that was sequenced in a study of blood T cells in healthy people across ages. Next came a second PCR, run for roughly 6 to 11 cycles, which used a sample-barcoded 5' primer along with a J-beta primer mix. TCRdb re-analysed the 5' RACE reads in MiXCR, keeping a single row per CDR3 protein. The table lists 800,000 to 950,000 distinct CDR3 sequences, around 29% of them singletons. The data also belong to a second study, concerning T cells of mothers and their children.

The source material was blood. The origin of the receptors is a woman aged 40 to 50 in good health.

The chain employs TRBV2 and TRBJ2-1; 10 bases are shared with TRBD2. The germline V gene encodes CDR1 SNHLY and CDR2 FYNNEI. The V gene end was trimmed by 5 bases and the J gene end by 2 bases; junction bases not matched to a gene: 3. The CDR3 totals 15 residues. The CDR3: CASSSGGAPYNEQFF. CDR3 bases: TGTGCCAGCAGTAGCGGGGGGGCCCCCTACAATGAGCAGTTCTTC.

This clonotype was recorded at least ten times. The V call is TRBV5-1, the J call TRBJ2-7; the D call may be TRBD1 or TRBD2 (6 bases each). This CDR3 has 17 residues. Germline V gives CDR1 SGHRS, CDR2 YFSETQ. V was pared by 6 bases and J by 9 bases, with 31 bases between. The CDR3 DNA follows: TGCGCCAGCAACCCGTCGGGGGCGTTAAAGGCAAAAACCAGGCAGTACTTC. It is translated as CASNPSGALKAKTRQYF.

This chain's CDR3 is CASSPPGAVGYEQYF. CDR3 DNA: TGTGCCAGCTCACCACCGGGGGCGGTCGGCTACGAGCAGTACTTC. The V gene is TRBV18, the J gene TRBJ2-7, with D maybe TRBD1 (6 bases). CDR3 length: 15 amino acids. Trimming pared 0 bases from V and 3 bases from J, leaving 12 bases between. The germline CDR1 and CDR2 sequences are KGHSH and LQKENI.

This clonotype was observed many times. A much larger clone lies a single base off, so this may be a read error. This chain links TRBV6-4 with TRBJ2-1; 9 bases are a match to TRBD2. TRBJ2-7 matches the DNA end more closely, so the J call is doubtful. The germline gives CDR1 MRHNA, CDR2 SNTAGT. CDR3 length: 15 amino acids. The CDR3 region is CASSRLAGSYNEQYF. The CDR3 DNA reads TGTGCCAGCAGTAGGCTAGCGGGATCCTACAATGAGCAGTACTTC.